The next 2 T cell receptor beta chains were all read from a single sample in a study of cytomegalovirus exposure and HLA in healthy donors. PCR employed 60 Vbeta and 13 Jbeta primers. The method was immunoSEQ multiplex PCR; TCRdb's version includes in-frame clones alone and lacks a portion of them. The table includes approximately 150,000 clones, around 82% detected once. Input material: PBMCs. These receptors all come from a woman between 35 and 50 years old in good health and CMV-seropositive.

The chain recombines TRBV6-1 with TRBJ1-2, with D unresolved. The germline gives CDR1 MNHNS, CDR2 SASEGT. V dropped 6 bases and J dropped 7 bases, with 15 bases sitting between them. This CDR3 region has 13 residues. CDR3: CASSGSGIFGYTF. The CDR3 coding sequence is TGTGCCAGCAGCGGGAGTGGGATATTTGGCTACACCTTC.

The V and J genes are TRBV5-8 and TRBJ2-5, with a possible D match to TRBD2 (7 bases). The CDR3 contains 17 residues. Trimming removed 0 bases from V and 1 base from J, with 16 bases in between. Germline CDR1 and CDR2: SGHTS and YDEGEE. CDR3 residues: CASSLDRGRGSQETQYF. Here the CDR3 DNA reads TGTGCCAGCAGCTTGGATCGGGGGAGGGGGTCCCAAGAGACCCAGTACTTC.